This is a list of T cell receptor beta chains from one sample in a study of T cells in narcolepsy. Using immunoSEQ multiplex PCR, the repertoire was profiled, and TCRdb retains in-frame clones only, with some absent. The sample lists more than 10,000 clones; 70% were seen once. The sequencing input was CD45RA- memory CD8+ T cells from PBMCs. These receptors were collected from a human donor with narcolepsy. Each CDR3 is given with its conserved first and last residue. A D gene is named only where the DNA matches it firmly. Where a row states a size, it is once, few, many or the class of an expanded clone; other rows omit it.

D: NA; J: TRBJ2-7; size: NA; V: TRBV6-6; CDR3: CASGQGSFYEQYF; DNA: TGTGCCAGCGGCCAGGGCAGCTTCTACGAGCAGTACTTC
D: TRBD2; J: TRBJ2-3; size: NA; V: TRBV6-4; CDR3: CASSDSSGGADTQYF; DNA: TGTGCCAGCAGTGACTCTAGCGGGGGGGCGGATACGCAGTATTTT
D: NA; J: TRBJ2-7; size: NA; V: TRBV5-6; CDR3: CASSTARWTTLDMVYEQYF; DNA: TGTGCCAGCAGCACAGCTAGGTGGACTACCCTTGATATGGTCTACGAGCAGTACTTC
D: NA; J: TRBJ1-1; size: NA; V: TRBV6-4; CDR3: CASSDSTDTEAFF; DNA: TGTGCCAGCAGTGACTCGACGGACACTGAAGCTTTCTTT
D: NA; J: TRBJ2-7; size: NA; V: TRBV4-3; CDR3: CASSQSTHTYEQYF; DNA: TGCGCCAGCAGCCAATCGACTCACACCTACGAGCAGTACTTC
D: NA; J: TRBJ2-7; size: few; V: TRBV7-1; CDR3: CASSFAGSYEQYF; DNA: TGTGCCAGCAGCTTTGCGGGGAGCTACGAGCAGTACTTC
D: TRBD2; J: TRBJ2-7; size: NA; V: TRBV28; CDR3: CASTLEVSGNEQYF; DNA: TGTGCCAGCACCCTAGAGGTTAGCGGGAACGAGCAGTACTTC
D: NA; J: TRBJ1-6; size: NA; V: TRBV4-1; CDR3: CASSQNPGPGNSPLHF; DNA: TGCGCCAGCAGCCAGAATCCGGGGCCTGGGAATTCACCCCTCCACTTT
D: NA; J: TRBJ2-2; size: NA; V: TRBV5-1; CDR3: CASSFHTGELFF; DNA: TGCGCCAGCAGCTTCCACACCGGGGAGCTGTTTTTT
D: NA; J: TRBJ1-6; size: NA; V: TRBV5-5; CDR3: CASSPNDYSPLHF; DNA: TGTGCCAGCAGCCCAAACGATTATTCACCCCTCCACTTT
D: NA; J: TRBJ1-1; size: NA; V: TRBV4-1; CDR3: CASSRHRTDTEAFF; DNA: TGCGCCAGCAGCCGTCATCGGACGGACACTGAAGCTTTCTTT
D: NA; J: TRBJ1-1; size: NA; V: TRBV14; CDR3: CASSQTDLLSSNTEAFF; DNA: TGTGCCAGCAGCCAGACGGACCTCTTGTCATCGAACACTGAAGCTTTCTTT
D: TRBD1; J: TRBJ2-7; size: NA; V: TRBV4-3; CDR3: CASSQGGGQGYDEQYF; DNA: TGCGCCAGCAGCCAAGGTGGCGGACAGGGGTACGACGAGCAGTACTTC
D: NA; J: TRBJ2-1; size: NA; V: TRBV6-5; CDR3: CASSEGLEHNEQFF; DNA: TGTGCCAGCAGTGAAGGTCTCGAACACAATGAGCAGTTCTTC
D: NA; J: TRBJ2-5; size: once; V: TRBV7-8; CDR3: CASSLGWGSQETQYF; DNA: TGTGCCAGCAGCTTAGGGTGGGGGTCCCAAGAGACCCAGTACTTC
D: NA; J: TRBJ2-1; size: NA; V: TRBV15; CDR3: CATSLNPGNEQFF; DNA: TGTGCCACCAGCCTCAACCCCGGGAATGAGCAGTTCTTC
D: TRBD2; J: TRBJ2-2; size: NA; V: TRBV2; CDR3: CASSPTGGGTGELFF; DNA: TGTGCCAGCAGCCCTACGGGGGGAGGGACCGGGGAGCTGTTTTTT
D: TRBD1; J: TRBJ1-1; size: few; V: TRBV27; CDR3: CASSWQGDTEAFF; DNA: TGTGCCAGCAGTTGGCAGGGGGACACTGAAGCTTTCTTT
D: NA; J: TRBJ2-5; size: NA; V: TRBV7-6; CDR3: CASSEGALPVREQYF; DNA: TGTGCCAGCAGCGAAGGGGCTCTACCCGTTCGGGAGCAGTACTTC
D: TRBD1; J: TRBJ2-7; size: NA; V: TRBV4-3; CDR3: CASSHGQGSYEQYF; DNA: TGCGCCAGCAGCCACGGACAGGGATCCTACGAGCAGTACTTC
D: NA; J: TRBJ2-3; size: NA; V: TRBV29-1; CDR3: CSVEDLRDGTDTQYF; DNA: TGCAGCGTTGAAGATCTGAGGGACGGGACAGATACGCAGTATTTT
D: NA; J: TRBJ2-7; size: NA; V: TRBV21-1; CDR3: CASSKQGASYEQYF; DNA: TGTGCCAGCAGCAAACAGGGGGCTTCCTACGAGCAGTACTTC
D: NA; J: TRBJ2-1; size: NA; V: TRBV14; CDR3: CASSQISSYNEQFF; DNA: TGTGCCAGCAGCCAGATCAGCTCCTACAATGAGCAGTTCTTC
D: NA; J: TRBJ2-7; size: NA; V: TRBV7-9; CDR3: CASSPWTSSYEQYF; DNA: TGCGCCAGCAGCCCTTGGACAAGCTCCTACGAGCAGTACTTC
D: NA; J: TRBJ2-6; size: NA; V: TRBV18; CDR3: CASSPPSGPGANVLTF; DNA: TGTGCCAGCTCACCACCTTCTGGCCCTGGGGCCAACGTCCTGACTTTC
D: TRBD2; J: TRBJ2-5; size: NA; V: TRBV6-6; CDR3: CASSRLAEETQYF; DNA: TGTGCCAGCAGTCGCCTAGCGGAAGAGACCCAGTACTTC
D: TRBD1; J: TRBJ1-3; size: NA; V: TRBV5-4; CDR3: CASSLAGTGSGNTIYF; DNA: TGTGCCAGCAGCTTGGCCGGGACAGGTTCTGGAAACACCATATATTTT
D: NA; J: TRBJ2-3; size: once; V: TRBV5-4; CDR3: CASSLEGIRSTDTQYF; DNA: TGTGCCAGCAGCTTGGAAGGAATCCGAAGCACAGATACGCAGTATTTT